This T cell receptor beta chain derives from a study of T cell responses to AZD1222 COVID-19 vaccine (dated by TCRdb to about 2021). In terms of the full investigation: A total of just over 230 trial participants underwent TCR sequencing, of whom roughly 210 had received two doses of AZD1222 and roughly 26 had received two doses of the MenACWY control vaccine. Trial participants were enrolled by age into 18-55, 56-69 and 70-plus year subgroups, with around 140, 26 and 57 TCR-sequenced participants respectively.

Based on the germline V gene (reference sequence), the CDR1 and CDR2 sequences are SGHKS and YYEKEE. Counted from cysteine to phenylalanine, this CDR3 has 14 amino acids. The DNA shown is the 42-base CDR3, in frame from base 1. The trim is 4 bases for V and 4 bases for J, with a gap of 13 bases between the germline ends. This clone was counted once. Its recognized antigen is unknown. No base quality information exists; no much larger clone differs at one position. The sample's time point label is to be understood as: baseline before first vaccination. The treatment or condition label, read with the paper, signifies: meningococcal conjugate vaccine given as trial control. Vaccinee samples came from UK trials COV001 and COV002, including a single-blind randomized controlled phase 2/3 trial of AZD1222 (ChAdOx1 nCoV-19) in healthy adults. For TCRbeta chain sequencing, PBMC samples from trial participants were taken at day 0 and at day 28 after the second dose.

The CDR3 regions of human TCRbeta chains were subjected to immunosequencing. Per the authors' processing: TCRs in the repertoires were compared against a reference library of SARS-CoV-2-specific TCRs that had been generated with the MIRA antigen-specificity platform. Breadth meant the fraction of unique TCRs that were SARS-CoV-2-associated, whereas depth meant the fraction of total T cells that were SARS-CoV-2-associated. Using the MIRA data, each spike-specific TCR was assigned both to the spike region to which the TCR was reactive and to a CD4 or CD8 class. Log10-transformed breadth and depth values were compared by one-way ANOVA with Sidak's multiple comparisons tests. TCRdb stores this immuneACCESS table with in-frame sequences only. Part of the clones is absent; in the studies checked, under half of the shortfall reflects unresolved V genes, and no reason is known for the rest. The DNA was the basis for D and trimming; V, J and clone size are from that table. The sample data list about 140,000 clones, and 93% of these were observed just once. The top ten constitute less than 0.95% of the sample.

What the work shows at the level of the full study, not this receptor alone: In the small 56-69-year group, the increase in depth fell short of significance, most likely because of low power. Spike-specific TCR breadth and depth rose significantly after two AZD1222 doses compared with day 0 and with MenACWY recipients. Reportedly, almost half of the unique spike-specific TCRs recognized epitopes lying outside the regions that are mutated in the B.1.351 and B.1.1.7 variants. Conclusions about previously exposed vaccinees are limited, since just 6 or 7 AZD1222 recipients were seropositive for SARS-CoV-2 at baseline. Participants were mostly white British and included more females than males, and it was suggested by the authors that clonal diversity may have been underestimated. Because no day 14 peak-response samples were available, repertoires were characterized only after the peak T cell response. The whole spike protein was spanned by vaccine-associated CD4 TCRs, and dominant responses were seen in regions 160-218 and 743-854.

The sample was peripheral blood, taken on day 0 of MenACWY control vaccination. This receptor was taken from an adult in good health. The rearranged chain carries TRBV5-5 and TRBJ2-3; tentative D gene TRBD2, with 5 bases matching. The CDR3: CASSSRGIADTQYF. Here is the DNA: TGTGCCAGCAGCAGTCGAGGGATCGCAGATACGCAGTATTTT.